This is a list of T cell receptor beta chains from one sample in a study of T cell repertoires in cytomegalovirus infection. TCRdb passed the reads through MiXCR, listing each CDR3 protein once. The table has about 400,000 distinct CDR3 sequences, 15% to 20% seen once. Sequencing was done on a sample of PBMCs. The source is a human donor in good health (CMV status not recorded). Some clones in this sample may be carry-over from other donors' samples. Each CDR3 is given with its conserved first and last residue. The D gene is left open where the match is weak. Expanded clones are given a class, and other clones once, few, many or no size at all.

CDR3 protein: CASSFFLGNYEQYF
CDR3 DNA: TGTGCCAGCAGTTTTTTCTTAGGGAACTACGAGCAGTACTTC
J gene: TRBJ2-7
clone size: .
D gene: .
V gene: TRBV27

CDR3 protein: CASRPFEERGGQSDTQYF
CDR3 DNA: TGTGCCAGCAGACCCTTCGAGGAGCGGGGGGGCCAGTCAGATACGCAGTATTTT
J gene: TRBJ2-3
clone size: few
D gene: TRBD2
V gene: TRBV6-2/TRBV6-3

CDR3 protein: CASSSGQNNSPLHF
CDR3 DNA: TGTGCCAGCAGCTCGGGACAAAATAATTCACCCCTCCACTTT
J gene: TRBJ1-6
clone size: .
D gene: .
V gene: TRBV5-5

CDR3 protein: CASSLFKGTDTQYF
CDR3 DNA: TGTGCCAGCAGCTTATTCAAGGGCACAGATACGCAGTATTTT
J gene: TRBJ2-3
clone size: .
D gene: .
V gene: TRBV7-2

CDR3 protein: CASSFGDAEAFF
CDR3 DNA: TGTGCCAGCAGCTTCGGAGACGCTGAAGCTTTCTTT
J gene: TRBJ1-1
clone size: .
D gene: .
V gene: TRBV5-6

CDR3 protein: CSARRQGVYTDTQYF
CDR3 DNA: TGCAGTGCTCGCCGACAGGGGGTTTACACAGATACGCAGTATTTT
J gene: TRBJ2-3
clone size: few
D gene: TRBD1
V gene: TRBV20-1

CDR3 protein: CASSYPTGTVNYGYTF
CDR3 DNA: TGTGCCAGCAGTTACCCGACAGGAACGGTCAACTATGGCTACACCTTC
J gene: TRBJ1-2
clone size: .
D gene: .
V gene: TRBV6-2/TRBV6-3

CDR3 protein: CSARKGGVGNQPQHF
CDR3 DNA: TGCAGTGCTAGAAAGGGAGGTGTTGGCAATCAGCCCCAGCATTTT
J gene: TRBJ1-5
clone size: .
D gene: .
V gene: TRBV20-1

CDR3 protein: CASSVDSYGYTF
CDR3 DNA: TGTGCCAGCAGCGTCGACAGCTATGGCTACACCTTC
J gene: TRBJ1-2
clone size: many
D gene: .
V gene: TRBV7-2

CDR3 protein: CASSIAMNTEAFF
CDR3 DNA: TGTGCCAGCAGTATCGCCATGAACACTGAAGCTTTCTTT
J gene: TRBJ1-1
clone size: .
D gene: .
V gene: TRBV12-3/TRBV12-4

CDR3 protein: CSASGTSYEQYF
CDR3 DNA: TGCAGCGCGAGCGGGACTTCCTACGAGCAGTACTTC
J gene: TRBJ2-7
clone size: .
D gene: TRBD2
V gene: TRBV29-1

CDR3 protein: CASSLGGYQPQHF
CDR3 DNA: TGTGCCAGCAGCTTAGGGGGATATCAGCCCCAGCATTTT
J gene: TRBJ1-5
clone size: many
D gene: .
V gene: TRBV7-8

CDR3 protein: CASSPNRGQGHTEAFF
CDR3 DNA: TGCGCCAGCAGCCCGAATAGGGGACAGGGGCACACTGAAGCTTTCTTT
J gene: TRBJ1-1
clone size: many
D gene: TRBD1
V gene: TRBV4-1

CDR3 protein: CASSLGGAIYTF
CDR3 DNA: TGTGCCAGCAGCCTTGGAGGTGCGATATACACCTTC
J gene: TRBJ1-2
clone size: .
D gene: .
V gene: TRBV12-3/TRBV12-4

CDR3 protein: CASSPPRSFTDTQYF
CDR3 DNA: TGTGCCAGCAGCCCCCCTAGATCTTTCACAGATACGCAGTATTTT
J gene: TRBJ2-3
clone size: few
D gene: .
V gene: TRBV7-8

CDR3 protein: CASSLRGYGYTF
CDR3 DNA: TGTGCCAGCAGCTTAAGGGGCTATGGCTACACCTTC
J gene: TRBJ1-2
clone size: many
D gene: .
V gene: TRBV28

CDR3 protein: CASSFTPGGGALYEQFF
CDR3 DNA: TGTGCCAGCAGTTTCACCCCCGGGGGCGGGGCTCTATATGAGCAGTTCTTC
J gene: TRBJ2-1
clone size: .
D gene: .
V gene: TRBV12-3/TRBV12-4

CDR3 protein: CARPYEQYF
CDR3 DNA: TGTGCCAGGCCCTACGAGCAGTACTTC
J gene: TRBJ2-7
clone size: many
D gene: .
V gene: TRBV7-8

CDR3 protein: CSARGSRQTYSPLHF
CDR3 DNA: TGCAGTGCTAGAGGCTCACGACAGACTTACTCACCCCTCCACTTT
J gene: TRBJ1-6
clone size: .
D gene: .
V gene: TRBV20-1

CDR3 protein: CSAEITDTQYF
CDR3 DNA: TGCAGTGCTGAGATCACAGATACGCAGTATTTT
J gene: TRBJ2-3
clone size: few
D gene: .
V gene: TRBV20-1

CDR3 protein: CASGWLTGGIGELFF
CDR3 DNA: TGTGCTAGTGGTTGGCTGACAGGGGGCATCGGGGAGCTGTTTTTT
J gene: TRBJ2-2
clone size: many
D gene: TRBD1
V gene: TRBV12-5

CDR3 protein: CASSQRRPTDTQYF
CDR3 DNA: TGCGCCAGCAGCCAGAGGAGGCCCACAGATACGCAGTATTTT
J gene: TRBJ2-3
clone size: .
D gene: .
V gene: TRBV4-3

CDR3 protein: CASSLDGQTPEKLFF
CDR3 DNA: TGTGCCAGCAGCCTCGATGGACAGACTCCTGAAAAACTGTTTTTT
J gene: TRBJ1-4
clone size: many
D gene: .
V gene: TRBV7-2

CDR3 protein: CATSGGDYGYTF
CDR3 DNA: TGTGCCACCTCAGGGGGCGACTATGGCTACACCTTC
J gene: TRBJ1-2
clone size: few
D gene: TRBD1
V gene: TRBV19

CDR3 protein: CASSSDGTQHF
CDR3 DNA: TGTGCCAGCAGTTCCGACGGGACCCAGCATTTT
J gene: TRBJ1-5
clone size: few
D gene: .
V gene: TRBV6-6

CDR3 protein: CSARPLAGAYPYEQYF
CDR3 DNA: TGCAGTGCTAGACCCCTAGCGGGGGCCTACCCCTACGAGCAGTACTTC
J gene: TRBJ2-7
clone size: .
D gene: TRBD2
V gene: TRBV20-1

CDR3 protein: CASSSLRDGLEKLFF
CDR3 DNA: TGTGCCAGCAGCTCGCTCCGGGACGGCCTTGAAAAACTGTTTTTT
J gene: TRBJ1-4
clone size: many
D gene: .
V gene: TRBV7-6

CDR3 protein: CASSLAEGFQPQHF
CDR3 DNA: TGTGCCAGCAGCTTAGCGGAGGGGTTTCAGCCCCAGCATTTT
J gene: TRBJ1-5
clone size: many
D gene: .
V gene: TRBV7-2

CDR3 protein: CASSPTGTENSPLHF
CDR3 DNA: TGTGCCAGCAGCCCAACCGGGACAGAGAATTCACCCCTCCACTTT
J gene: TRBJ1-6
clone size: .
D gene: TRBD1
V gene: TRBV7-9

CDR3 protein: CASTDRTGFNQPQHF
CDR3 DNA: TGTGCCAGCACCGACAGGACAGGGTTCAATCAGCCCCAGCATTTT
J gene: TRBJ1-5
clone size: .
D gene: TRBD1
V gene: TRBV6-2/TRBV6-3

CDR3 protein: CASSGDGYSNQPQHF
CDR3 DNA: TGTGCCAGCAGTGGGGACGGTTATAGCAATCAGCCCCAGCATTTT
J gene: TRBJ1-5
clone size: few
D gene: .
V gene: TRBV2

CDR3 protein: CSARPTGENGYTF
CDR3 DNA: TGCAGTGCCCGACCCACAGGGGAAAATGGCTACACCTTC
J gene: TRBJ1-2
clone size: .
D gene: TRBD1
V gene: TRBV20-1

CDR3 protein: CASSGRMRQETQYF
CDR3 DNA: TGTGCCAGCAGTGGGCGGATGCGACAAGAGACCCAGTACTTC
J gene: TRBJ2-5
clone size: .
D gene: .
V gene: TRBV2

CDR3 protein: CASSSQGLGYNEQFF
CDR3 DNA: TGTGCCAGCAGTTCGCAGGGGTTGGGCTACAATGAGCAGTTCTTC
J gene: TRBJ2-1
clone size: .
D gene: .
V gene: TRBV12-3/TRBV12-4

CDR3 protein: CASSLLGTGRNNEQFF
CDR3 DNA: TGTGCCAGCAGCCTGTTAGGAACAGGGCGTAACAATGAGCAGTTCTTC
J gene: TRBJ2-1
clone size: many
D gene: .
V gene: TRBV7-6

CDR3 protein: CASSVDRTSADTQYF
CDR3 DNA: TGTGCCAGCAGCGTGGACCGAACCTCGGCAGATACGCAGTATTTT
J gene: TRBJ2-3
clone size: many
D gene: .
V gene: TRBV7-6